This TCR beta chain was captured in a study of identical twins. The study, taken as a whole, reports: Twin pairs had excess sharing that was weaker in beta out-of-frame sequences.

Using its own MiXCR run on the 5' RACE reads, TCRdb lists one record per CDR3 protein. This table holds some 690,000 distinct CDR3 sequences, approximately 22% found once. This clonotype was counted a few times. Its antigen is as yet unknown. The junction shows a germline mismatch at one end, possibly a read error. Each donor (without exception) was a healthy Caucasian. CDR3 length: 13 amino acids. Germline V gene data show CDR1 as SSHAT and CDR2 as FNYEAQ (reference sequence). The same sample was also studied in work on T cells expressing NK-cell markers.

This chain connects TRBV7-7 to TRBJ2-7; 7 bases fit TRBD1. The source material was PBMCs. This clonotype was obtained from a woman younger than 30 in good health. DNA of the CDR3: TGTGCTAGCAGCTTGGACAGGTCCCACGAGCAGTACTTC. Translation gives CASSLDRSHEQYF.